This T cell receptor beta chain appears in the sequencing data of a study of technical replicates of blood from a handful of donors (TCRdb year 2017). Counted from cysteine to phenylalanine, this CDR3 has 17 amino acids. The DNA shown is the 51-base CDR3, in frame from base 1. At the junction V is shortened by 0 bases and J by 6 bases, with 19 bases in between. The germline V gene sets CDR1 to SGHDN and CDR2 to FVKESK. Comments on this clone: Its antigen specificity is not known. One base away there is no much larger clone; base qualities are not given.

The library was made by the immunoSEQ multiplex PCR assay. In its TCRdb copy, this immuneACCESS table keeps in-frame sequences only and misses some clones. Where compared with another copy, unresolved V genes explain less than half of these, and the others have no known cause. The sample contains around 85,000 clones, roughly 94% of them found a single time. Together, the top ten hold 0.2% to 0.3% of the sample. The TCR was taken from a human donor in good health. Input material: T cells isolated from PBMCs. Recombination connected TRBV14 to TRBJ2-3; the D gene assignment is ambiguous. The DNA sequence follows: TGTGCCAGCAGCCAAGAGATCTCAGGCTTCATCACGGATACGCAGTATTTT. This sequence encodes CASSQEISGFITDTQYF.